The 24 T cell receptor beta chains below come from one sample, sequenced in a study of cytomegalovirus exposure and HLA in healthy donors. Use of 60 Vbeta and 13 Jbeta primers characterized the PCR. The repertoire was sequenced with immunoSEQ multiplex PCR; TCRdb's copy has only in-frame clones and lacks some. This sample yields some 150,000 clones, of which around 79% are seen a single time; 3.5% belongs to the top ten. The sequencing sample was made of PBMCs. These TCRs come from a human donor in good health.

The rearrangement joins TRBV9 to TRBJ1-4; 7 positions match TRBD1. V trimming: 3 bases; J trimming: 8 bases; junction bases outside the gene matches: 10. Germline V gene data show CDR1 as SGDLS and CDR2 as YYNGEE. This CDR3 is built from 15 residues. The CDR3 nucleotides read TGTGCCAGCAGCGCCGGACAGGCCTGGGGGGAAAAACTGTTTTTT. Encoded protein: CASSAGQAWGEKLFF.

The DNA of the CDR3 is TGTGCCAGCAGCTTACTAACTAGCGAGCAGTACTTC. This codes for CASSLLTSEQYF. This chain connects TRBV11-2 to TRBJ2-7; D might be TRBD2 (5 bases). The CDR3 is made up of 12 amino acids. V was trimmed by 2 bases and J by 6 bases, leaving 8 bases between them. The germline V gene encodes CDR1 SGHAT and CDR2 FQNNGV.

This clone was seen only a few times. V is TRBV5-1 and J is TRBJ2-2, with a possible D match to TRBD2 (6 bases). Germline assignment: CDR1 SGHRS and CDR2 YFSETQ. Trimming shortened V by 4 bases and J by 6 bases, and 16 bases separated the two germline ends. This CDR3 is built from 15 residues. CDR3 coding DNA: TGCGCCAGCAGCATGAGCGCGCGGGAAGCCGGGGAGCTGTTTTTT. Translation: CASSMSAREAGELFF.

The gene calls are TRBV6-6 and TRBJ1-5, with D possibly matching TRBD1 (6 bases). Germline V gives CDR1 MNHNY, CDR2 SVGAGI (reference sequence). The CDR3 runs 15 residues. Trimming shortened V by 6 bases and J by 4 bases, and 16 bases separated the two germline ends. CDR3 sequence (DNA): TGTGCCAGCAGATTAAAAGGGACACCGAATCAGCCCCAGCATTTT. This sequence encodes CASRLKGTPNQPQHF.

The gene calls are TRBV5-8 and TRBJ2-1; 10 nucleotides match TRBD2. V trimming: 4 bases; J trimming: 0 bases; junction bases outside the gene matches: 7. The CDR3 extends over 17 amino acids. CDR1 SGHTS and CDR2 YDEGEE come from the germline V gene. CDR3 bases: TGTGCCAGCAGCAAAAGCGGGGGGGCGAGCTCCTACAATGAGCAGTTCTTC. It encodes CASSKSGGASSYNEQFF.

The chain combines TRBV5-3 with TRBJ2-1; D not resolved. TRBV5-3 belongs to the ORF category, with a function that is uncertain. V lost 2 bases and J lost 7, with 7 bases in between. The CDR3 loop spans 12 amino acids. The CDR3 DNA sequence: TGTGCCAGAAGCTTAGCGCCAAATGAGCAGTTCTTC. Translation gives CARSLAPNEQFF.

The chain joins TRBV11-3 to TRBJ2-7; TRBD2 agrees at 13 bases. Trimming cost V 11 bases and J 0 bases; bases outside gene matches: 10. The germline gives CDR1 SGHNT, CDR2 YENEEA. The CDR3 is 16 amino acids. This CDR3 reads CAGRTSGGQSSYEQYF. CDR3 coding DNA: TGTGCCGGGAGGACTAGCGGGGGTCAGAGCTCCTACGAGCAGTACTTC.

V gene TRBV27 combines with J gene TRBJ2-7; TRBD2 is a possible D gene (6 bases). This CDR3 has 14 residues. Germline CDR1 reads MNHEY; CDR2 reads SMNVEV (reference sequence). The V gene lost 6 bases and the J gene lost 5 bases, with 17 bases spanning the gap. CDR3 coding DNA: TGTGCCAGCAGGGGCGGGACTGGGCTCAACGAGCAGTACTTC. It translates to CASRGGTGLNEQYF.

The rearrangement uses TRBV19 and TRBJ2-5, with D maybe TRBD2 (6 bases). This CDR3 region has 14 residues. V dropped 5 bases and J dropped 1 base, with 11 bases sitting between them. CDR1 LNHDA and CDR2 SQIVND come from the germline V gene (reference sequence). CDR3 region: CASSSAGGQETQYF. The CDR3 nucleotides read TGTGCCAGTAGTTCGGCCGGGGGCCAAGAGACCCAGTACTTC.

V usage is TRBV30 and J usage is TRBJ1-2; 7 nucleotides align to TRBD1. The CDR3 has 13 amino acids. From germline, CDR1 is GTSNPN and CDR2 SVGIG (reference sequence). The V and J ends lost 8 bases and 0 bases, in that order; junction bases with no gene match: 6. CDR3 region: CAARGKANYGYTF. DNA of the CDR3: TGTGCCGCCAGGGGGAAAGCTAACTATGGCTACACCTTC.

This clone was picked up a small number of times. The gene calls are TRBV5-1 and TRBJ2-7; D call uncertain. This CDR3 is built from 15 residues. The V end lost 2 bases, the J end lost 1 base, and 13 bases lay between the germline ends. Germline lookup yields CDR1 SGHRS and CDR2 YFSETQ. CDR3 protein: CASSLEQLPSYEQYF. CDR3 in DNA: TGCGCCAGCAGCTTAGAACAGTTGCCTTCCTACGAGCAGTACTTC.

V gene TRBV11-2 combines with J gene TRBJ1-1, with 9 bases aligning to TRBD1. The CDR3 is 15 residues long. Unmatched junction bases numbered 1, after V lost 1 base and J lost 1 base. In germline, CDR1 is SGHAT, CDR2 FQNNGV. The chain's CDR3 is CASSLGDRENTEAFF. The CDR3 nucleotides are TGTGCCAGCAGCTTAGGGGACAGGGAGAACACTGAAGCTTTCTTT.

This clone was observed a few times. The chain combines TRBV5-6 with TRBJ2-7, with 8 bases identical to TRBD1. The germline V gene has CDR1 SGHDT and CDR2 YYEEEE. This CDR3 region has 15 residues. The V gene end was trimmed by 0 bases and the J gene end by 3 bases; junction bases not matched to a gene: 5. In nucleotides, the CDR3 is TGTGCCAGCAGCTTGGATGGCAGGGGGCTCTACGAGCAGTACTTC. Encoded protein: CASSLDGRGLYEQYF.

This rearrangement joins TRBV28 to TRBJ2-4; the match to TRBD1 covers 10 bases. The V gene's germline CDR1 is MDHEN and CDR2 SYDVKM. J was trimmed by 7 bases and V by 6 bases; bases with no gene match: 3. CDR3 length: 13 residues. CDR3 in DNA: TGTGCCAGCAGCTGGACAGGGGGTAACATTCAGTACTTC. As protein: CASSWTGGNIQYF. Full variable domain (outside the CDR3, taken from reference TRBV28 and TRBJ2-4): DVKVTQSSRYLVKRTGEKVFLECVQDMDHENMFWYRQDPGLGLRLIYFSYDVKMKEKGDIPEGYSVSREKKERFSLILESASTNQTSMYLCASSWTGGNIQYFGAGTRLSVL.

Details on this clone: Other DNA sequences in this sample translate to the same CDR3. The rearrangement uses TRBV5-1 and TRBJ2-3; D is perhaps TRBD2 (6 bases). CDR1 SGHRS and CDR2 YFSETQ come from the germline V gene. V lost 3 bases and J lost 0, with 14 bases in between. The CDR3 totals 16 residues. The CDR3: CASSSRAGASTDTQYF. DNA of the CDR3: TGCGCCAGCAGCTCCCGAGCGGGCGCCAGCACAGATACGCAGTATTTT.

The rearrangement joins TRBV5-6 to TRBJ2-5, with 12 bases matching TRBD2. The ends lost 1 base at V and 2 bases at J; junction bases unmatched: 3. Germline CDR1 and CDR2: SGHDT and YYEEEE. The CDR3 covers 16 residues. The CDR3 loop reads CASSLLLAGGQETQYF. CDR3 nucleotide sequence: TGTGCCAGCAGCTTGTTGCTAGCGGGGGGGCAAGAGACCCAGTACTTC. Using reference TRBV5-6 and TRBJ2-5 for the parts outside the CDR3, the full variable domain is DAGVTQSPTHLIKTRGQQVTLRCSPKSGHDTVSWYQQALGQGPQFIFQYYEEEERQRGNFPDRFSGHQFPNYSSELNVNALLLGDSALYLCASSLLLAGGQETQYFGPGTRLLVL.

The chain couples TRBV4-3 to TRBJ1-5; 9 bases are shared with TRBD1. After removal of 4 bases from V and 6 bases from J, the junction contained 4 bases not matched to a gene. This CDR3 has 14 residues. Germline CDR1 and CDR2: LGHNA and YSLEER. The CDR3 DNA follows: TGCGCCAGCAGCCCGGGACAGGGTGCTCAGCCCCAGCATTTT. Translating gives CASSPGQGAQPQHF.

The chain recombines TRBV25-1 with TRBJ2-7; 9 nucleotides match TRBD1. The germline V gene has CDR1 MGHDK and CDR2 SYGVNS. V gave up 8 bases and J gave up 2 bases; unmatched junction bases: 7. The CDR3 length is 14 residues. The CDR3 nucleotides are TGTGCCAGCGGGGCGACAGGGGGGACCTACGAGCAGTACTTC. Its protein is CASGATGGTYEQYF.

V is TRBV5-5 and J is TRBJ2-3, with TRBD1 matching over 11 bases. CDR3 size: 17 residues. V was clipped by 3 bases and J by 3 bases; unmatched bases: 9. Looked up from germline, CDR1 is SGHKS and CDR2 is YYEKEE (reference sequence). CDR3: CASSSLAGTGGTDTQYF. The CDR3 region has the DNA TGTGCCAGCAGCTCCCTTGCCGGGACAGGGGGGACAGATACGCAGTATTTT.

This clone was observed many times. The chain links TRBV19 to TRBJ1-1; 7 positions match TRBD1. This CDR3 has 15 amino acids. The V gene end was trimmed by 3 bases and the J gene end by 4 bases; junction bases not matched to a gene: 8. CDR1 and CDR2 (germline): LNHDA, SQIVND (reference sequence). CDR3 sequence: CASSIWLGGGTEAFF. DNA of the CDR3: TGTGCCAGTAGTATCTGGTTAGGGGGCGGCACTGAAGCTTTCTTT.

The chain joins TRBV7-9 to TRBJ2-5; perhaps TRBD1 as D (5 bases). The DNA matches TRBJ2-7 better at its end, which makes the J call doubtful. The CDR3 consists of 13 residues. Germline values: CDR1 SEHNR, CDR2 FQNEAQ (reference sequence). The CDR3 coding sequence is TGTGCCAGCAGCCCGGCAGTGGGGCACGAGCAGTACTTC. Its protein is CASSPAVGHEQYF.

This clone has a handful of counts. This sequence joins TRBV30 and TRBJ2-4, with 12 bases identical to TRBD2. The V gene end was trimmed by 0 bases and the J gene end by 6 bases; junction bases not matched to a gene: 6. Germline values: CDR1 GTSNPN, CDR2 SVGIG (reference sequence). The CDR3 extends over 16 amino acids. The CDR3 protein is CAWSVGLAGGRNIQYF. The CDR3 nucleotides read TGTGCCTGGAGTGTAGGTCTAGCGGGGGGGCGAAACATTCAGTACTTC.

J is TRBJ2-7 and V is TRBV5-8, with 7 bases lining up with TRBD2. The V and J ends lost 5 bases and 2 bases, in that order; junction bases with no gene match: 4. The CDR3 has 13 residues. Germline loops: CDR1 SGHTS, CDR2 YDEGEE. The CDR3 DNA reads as TGTGCCAGCAGGGTGGGAGGGCCCTACGAGCAGTACTTC. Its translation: CASRVGGPYEQYF.

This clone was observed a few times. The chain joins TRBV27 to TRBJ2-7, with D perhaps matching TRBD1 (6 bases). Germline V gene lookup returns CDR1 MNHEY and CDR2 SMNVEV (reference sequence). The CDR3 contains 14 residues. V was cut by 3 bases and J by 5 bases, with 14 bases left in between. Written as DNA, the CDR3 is TGTGCCAGCAGTTTTCGAGACAGGAGACACGAGCAGTACTTC. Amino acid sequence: CASSFRDRRHEQYF.